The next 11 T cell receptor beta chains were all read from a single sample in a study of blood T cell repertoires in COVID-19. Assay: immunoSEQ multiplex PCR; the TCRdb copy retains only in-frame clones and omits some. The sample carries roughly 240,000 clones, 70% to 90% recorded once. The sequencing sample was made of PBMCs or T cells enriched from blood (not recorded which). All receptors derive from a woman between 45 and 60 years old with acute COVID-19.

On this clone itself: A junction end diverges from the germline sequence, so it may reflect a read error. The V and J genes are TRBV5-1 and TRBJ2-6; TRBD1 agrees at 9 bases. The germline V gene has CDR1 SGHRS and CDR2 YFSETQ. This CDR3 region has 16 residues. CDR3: CASCLGGQGGANVLTF. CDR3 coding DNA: TGCGCCAGCTGCTTGGGGGGACAGGGAGGGGCCAACGTCCTGACTTTC.

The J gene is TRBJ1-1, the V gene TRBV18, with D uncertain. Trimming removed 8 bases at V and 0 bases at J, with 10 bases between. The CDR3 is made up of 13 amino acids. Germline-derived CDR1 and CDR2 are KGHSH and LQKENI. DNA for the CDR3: TGTGCCAGCCGAGGAGGGATGAACACTGAAGCTTTCTTT. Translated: CASRGGMNTEAFF.

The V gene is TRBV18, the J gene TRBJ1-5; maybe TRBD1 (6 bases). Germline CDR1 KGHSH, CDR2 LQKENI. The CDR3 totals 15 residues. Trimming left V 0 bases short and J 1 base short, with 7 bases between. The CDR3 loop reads CASSPPGASNQPQHF. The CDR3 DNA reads TGTGCCAGCTCACCACCGGGGGCAAGCAATCAGCCCCAGCATTTT.

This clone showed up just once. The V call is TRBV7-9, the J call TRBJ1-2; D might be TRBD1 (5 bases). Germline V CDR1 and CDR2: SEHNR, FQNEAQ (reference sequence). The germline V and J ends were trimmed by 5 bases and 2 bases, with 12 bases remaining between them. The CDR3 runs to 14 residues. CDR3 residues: CASSPRGSNYGYTF. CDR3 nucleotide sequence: TGTGCCAGCAGCCCTCGGGGGTCCAACTATGGCTACACCTTC.

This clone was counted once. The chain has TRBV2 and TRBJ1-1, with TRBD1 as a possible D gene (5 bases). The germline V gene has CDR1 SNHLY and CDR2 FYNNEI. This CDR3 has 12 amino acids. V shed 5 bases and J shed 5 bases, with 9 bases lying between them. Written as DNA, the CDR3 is TGTGCCAGCAGTAACCCAGGGACTGAAGCTTTCTTT. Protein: CASSNPGTEAFF.

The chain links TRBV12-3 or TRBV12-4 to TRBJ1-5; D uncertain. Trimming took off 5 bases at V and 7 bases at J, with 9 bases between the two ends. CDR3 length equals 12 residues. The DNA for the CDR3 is TGTGCCAGCAGTCAAGAGAGGCAGCCCCAGCATTTT. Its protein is CASSQERQPQHF.

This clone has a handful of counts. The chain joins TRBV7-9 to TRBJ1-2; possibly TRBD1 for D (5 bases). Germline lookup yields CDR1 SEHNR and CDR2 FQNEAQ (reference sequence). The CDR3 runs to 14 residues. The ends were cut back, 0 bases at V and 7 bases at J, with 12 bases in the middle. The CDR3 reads CASSLAQGSTGYTF. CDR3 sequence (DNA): TGTGCCAGCAGCTTAGCGCAGGGCAGTACTGGCTACACCTTC.

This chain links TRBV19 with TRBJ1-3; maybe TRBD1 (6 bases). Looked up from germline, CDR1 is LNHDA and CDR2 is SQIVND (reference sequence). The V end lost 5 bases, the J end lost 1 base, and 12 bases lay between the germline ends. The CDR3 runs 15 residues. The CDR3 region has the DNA TGTGCCAGTAGTGAACAGGGCCCATCTGGAAACACCATATATTTT. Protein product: CASSEQGPSGNTIYF.

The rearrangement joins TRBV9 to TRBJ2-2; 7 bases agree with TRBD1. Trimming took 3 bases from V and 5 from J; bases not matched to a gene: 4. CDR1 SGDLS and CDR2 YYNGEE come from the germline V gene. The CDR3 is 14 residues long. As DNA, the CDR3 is TGTGCCAGCAGCGCGGACAGGTTAACCGGGGAGCTGTTTTTT. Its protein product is CASSADRLTGELFF.

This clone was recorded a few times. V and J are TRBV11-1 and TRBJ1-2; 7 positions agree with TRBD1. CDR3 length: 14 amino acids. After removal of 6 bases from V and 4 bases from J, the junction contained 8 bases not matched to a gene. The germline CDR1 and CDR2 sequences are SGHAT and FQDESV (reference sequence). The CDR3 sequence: CASSEGQWGYGYTF. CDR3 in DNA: TGTGCCAGCAGTGAGGGACAGTGGGGCTATGGCTACACCTTC.

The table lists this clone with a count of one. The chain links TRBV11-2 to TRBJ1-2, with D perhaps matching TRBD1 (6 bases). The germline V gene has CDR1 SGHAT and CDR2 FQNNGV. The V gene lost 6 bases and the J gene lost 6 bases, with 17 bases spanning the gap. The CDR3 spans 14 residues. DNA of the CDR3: TGTGCCAGCAGACACAGTACAGGGTCTGATGGCTACACCTTC. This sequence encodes CASRHSTGSDGYTF.